The rows below give T cell receptor beta chains drawn from one sample of a study of blood T cell repertoires in COVID-19. TCRdb's copy holds only in-frame clones and misses some; the assay was immunoSEQ multiplex PCR. Altogether more than 150,000 clones are present, more than 70% being singletons, with the ten largest covering 2.5% to 3%. The specimen sequenced was peripheral blood. These receptors all come from a woman of 80 years or more with active or convalescent COVID-19. Each CDR3 is given with its conserved first and last residue. Fields, in order: J gene, V gene, CDR3 protein.

TRBJ2-5 TRBV11-2 CASSSSGGIQETQYF
TRBJ2-5 TRBV7-2 CASSLWGRETQYF
TRBJ2-1 TRBV11-2 CASSRLSGGGGNEQFF
TRBJ2-7 TRBV7-2 CASSLLGLAGGEQYF
TRBJ2-7 TRBV20-1 CSASEASRGVRPEQYF
TRBJ2-1 TRBV6-2/TRBV6-3 CASSSGQGVRSRFF
TRBJ1-6 TRBV6-2/TRBV6-3 CASSYSAVRGSPLHF
TRBJ2-3 TRBV4-1 CASSHGGGPDTQYF
TRBJ2-7 TRBV28 CASTPDRLLEQYF
TRBJ2-3 TRBV28 CASSSMSGGAYTQYF
TRBJ1-1 TRBV25-1 CASSEYGQVTEAFF
TRBJ2-3 TRBV6-4 CASSEQGGTDTQYF
TRBJ1-5 TRBV2 CASRGTGVNQPQHF
TRBJ1-4 TRBV12-2 CASRPGRRKATNEKLFF
TRBJ1-1 TRBV19 CASSIAGGTEAFF
TRBJ2-7 TRBV11-2 CASSLGTGGSYEQYF
TRBJ2-1 TRBV5-1 CASSPLLAGGGSEQFF
TRBJ2-1 TRBV7-8 CASSQTSGGPYNEQFF
TRBJ2-1 TRBV29-1 CSVVRGTGVNEQFF
TRBJ1-2 TRBV29-1 CSIGQGHYGYTF
TRBJ2-7 TRBV11-2 CASSPIRGTLAYEQYF
TRBJ2-5 TRBV10-3 CAISNSGGEETQYF
TRBJ2-3 TRBV5-1 CASSSEDIQTDTQYF
TRBJ2-7 TRBV28 CASRPRDRPTYEQYF
TRBJ2-5 TRBV5-1 CASSHGQGTYQETQYF
TRBJ1-1 TRBV11-3 CASSLGQGRNTEAFF
TRBJ1-3 TRBV13 CASSSQGSGNTIYF
TRBJ1-5 TRBV5-1 CASSLTGGGNQPQHF
TRBJ2-3 TRBV6-8 CASSYLSTSGYTDTQYF
TRBJ2-3 TRBV2 CASSTGWDTQYF
TRBJ1-6 TRBV5-1 CASSLDGISYNSPLHF
TRBJ1-1 TRBV5-6 CASRRVMNTEAFF
TRBJ1-4 TRBV5-4 CASSPDSMNEKLFF
TRBJ2-7 TRBV6-1 CASSEAGRGSSYEQYF
TRBJ2-7 TRBV6-5 CASLSTGEQYF
TRBJ2-1 TRBV24-1 CATSRYGVGNEQFF